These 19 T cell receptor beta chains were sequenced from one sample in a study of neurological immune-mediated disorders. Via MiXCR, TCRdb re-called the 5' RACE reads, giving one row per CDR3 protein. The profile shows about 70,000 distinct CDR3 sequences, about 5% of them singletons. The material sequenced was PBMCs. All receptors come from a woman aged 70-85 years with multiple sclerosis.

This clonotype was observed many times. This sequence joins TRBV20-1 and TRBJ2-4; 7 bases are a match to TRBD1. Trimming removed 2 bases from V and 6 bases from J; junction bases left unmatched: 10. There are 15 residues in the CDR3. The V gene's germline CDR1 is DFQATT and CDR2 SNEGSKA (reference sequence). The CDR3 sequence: CSARHHTGERNIQYF. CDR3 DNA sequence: TGCAGTGCTAGACATCATACAGGGGAGAGAAACATTCAGTACTTC.

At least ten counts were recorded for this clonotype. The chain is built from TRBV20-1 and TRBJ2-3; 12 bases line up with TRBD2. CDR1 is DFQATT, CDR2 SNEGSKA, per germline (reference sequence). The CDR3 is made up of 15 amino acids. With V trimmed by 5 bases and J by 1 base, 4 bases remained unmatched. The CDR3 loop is CSARRTSGGTDTQYF. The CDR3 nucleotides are TGCAGTGCTCGCAGGACTAGCGGGGGCACAGATACGCAGTATTTT.

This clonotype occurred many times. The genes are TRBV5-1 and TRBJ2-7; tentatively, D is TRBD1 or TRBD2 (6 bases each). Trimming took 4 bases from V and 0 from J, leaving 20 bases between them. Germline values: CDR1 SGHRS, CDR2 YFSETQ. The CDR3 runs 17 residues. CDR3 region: CASSPQGRGTSSYEQYF. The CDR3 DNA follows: TGCGCCAGCAGCCCGCAGGGGCGCGGGACCTCCTCCTACGAGCAGTACTTC.

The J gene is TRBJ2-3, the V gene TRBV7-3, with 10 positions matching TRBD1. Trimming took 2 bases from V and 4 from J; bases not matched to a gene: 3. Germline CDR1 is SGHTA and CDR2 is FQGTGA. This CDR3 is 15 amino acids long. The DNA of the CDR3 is TGTGCCAGCAGCTTAGGTGGGACAGGGGCAGATACGCAGTATTTT. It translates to CASSLGGTGADTQYF.

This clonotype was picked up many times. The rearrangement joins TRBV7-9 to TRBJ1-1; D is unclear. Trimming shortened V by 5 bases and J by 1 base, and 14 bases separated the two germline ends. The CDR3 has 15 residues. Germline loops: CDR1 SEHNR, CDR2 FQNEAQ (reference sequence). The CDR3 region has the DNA TGTGCCAGCAGCCCAAGCACGGGGTGGAACACTGAAGCTTTCTTT. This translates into CASSPSTGWNTEAFF. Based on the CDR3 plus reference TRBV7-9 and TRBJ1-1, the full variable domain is DTGVSQNPRHKITKRGQNVTFRCDPISEHNRLYWYRQTLGQGPEFLTYFQNEAQLEKSRLLSDRFSAERPKGSFSTLEIQRTEQGDSAMYLCASSPSTGWNTEAFFGQGTRLTVV.

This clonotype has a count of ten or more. The DNA of the CDR3 is TGTGCCAGCAGCTTAGTAGGGACTAGCGGAAATGAGCAGTTCTTC. Protein product: CASSLVGTSGNEQFF. This chain uses TRBV7-7 with TRBJ2-1; 11 bases map to TRBD2. Germline V gene lookup returns CDR1 SSHAT and CDR2 FNYEAQ (reference sequence). The CDR3 sequence is 15 residues long. Unmatched junction bases numbered 3, after V lost 1 base and J lost 7 bases.

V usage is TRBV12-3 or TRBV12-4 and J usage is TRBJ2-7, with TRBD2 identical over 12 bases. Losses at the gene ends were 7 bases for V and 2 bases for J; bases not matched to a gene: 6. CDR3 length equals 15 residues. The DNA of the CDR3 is TGTGCCAGCACCCTTGGACTAGCGGGAACCTACGAGCAGTACTTC. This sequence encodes CASTLGLAGTYEQYF.

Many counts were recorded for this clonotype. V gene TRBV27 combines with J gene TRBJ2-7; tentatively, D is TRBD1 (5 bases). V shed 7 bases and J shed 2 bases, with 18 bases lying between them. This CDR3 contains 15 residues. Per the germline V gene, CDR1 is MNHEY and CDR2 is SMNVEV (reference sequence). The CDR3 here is CASTMGPAGTYEQYF. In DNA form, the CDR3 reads TGTGCCAGCACCATGGGGCCGGCAGGGACCTACGAGCAGTACTTC.

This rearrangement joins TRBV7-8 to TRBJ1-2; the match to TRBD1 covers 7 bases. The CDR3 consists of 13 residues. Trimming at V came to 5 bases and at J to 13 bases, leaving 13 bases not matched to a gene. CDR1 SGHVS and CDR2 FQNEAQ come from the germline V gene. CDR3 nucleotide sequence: TGTGCCAGCAGCCTGGGGGCCAGGGGGTTTCGCACCTTC. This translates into CASSLGARGFRTF.

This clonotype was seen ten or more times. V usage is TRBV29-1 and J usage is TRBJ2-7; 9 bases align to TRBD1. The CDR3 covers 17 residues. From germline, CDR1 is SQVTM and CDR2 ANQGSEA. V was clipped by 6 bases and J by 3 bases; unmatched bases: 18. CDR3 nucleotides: TGCAGCGTCCCTGCCCCGGACAGGGGTACAGCAAGCTACGAGCAGTACTTC. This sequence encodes CSVPAPDRGTASYEQYF.

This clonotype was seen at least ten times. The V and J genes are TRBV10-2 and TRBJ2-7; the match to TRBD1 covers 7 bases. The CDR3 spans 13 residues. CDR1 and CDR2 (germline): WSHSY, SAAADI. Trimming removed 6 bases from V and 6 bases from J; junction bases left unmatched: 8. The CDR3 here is CASRETGTSEQYF. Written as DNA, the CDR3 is TGCGCCAGCAGGGAGACAGGGACCTCCGAGCAGTACTTC.

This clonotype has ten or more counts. The CDR3 spells CSAPVAGGGTQYF. In DNA, the CDR3 is TGCAGTGCCCCCGTCGCGGGAGGAGGGACGCAGTATTTT. This rearrangement joins TRBV20-1 to TRBJ2-3; 8 positions agree with TRBD2. Germline CDR1 is DFQATT and CDR2 is SNEGSKA (reference sequence). J lost 9 bases, V lost 6 bases, and 11 bases had no gene match. The CDR3 is 13 residues long.

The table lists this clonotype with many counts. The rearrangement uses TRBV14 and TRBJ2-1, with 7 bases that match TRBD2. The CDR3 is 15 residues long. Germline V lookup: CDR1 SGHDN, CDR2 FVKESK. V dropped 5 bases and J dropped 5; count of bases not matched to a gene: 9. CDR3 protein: CASSGFLSGNNEQFF. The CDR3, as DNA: TGTGCCAGCAGCGGCTTTTTGAGCGGGAACAATGAGCAGTTCTTC.

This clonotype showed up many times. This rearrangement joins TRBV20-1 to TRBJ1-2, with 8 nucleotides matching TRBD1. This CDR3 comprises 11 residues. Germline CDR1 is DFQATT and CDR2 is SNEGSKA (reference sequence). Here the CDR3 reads CSLGQGSGYTF. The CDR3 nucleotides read TGCAGCCTCGGACAGGGAAGCGGCTACACCTTC.

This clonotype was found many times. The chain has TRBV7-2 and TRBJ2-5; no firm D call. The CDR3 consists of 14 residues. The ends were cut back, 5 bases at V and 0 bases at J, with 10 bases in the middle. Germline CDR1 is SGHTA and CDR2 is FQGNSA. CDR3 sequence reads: CASSPGRNQETQYF. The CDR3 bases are TGTGCCAGCAGCCCCGGGCGAAACCAAGAGACCCAGTACTTC.

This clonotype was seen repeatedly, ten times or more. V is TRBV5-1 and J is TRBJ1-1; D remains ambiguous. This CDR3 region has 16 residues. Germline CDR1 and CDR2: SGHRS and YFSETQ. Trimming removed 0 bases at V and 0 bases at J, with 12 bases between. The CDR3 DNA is TGCGCCAGCAGCTTGGGAGTAGTGCAGGTGAACACTGAAGCTTTCTTT. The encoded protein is CASSLGVVQVNTEAFF.

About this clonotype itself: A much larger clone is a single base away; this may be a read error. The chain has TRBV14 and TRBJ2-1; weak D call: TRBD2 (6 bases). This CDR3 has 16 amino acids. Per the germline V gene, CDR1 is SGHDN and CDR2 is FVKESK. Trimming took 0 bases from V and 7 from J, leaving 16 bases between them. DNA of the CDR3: TGTGCCAGCAGCCAAGAACGGGAGCTGATACGTAATGAGCAGTTCTTC. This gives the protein CASSQERELIRNEQFF.

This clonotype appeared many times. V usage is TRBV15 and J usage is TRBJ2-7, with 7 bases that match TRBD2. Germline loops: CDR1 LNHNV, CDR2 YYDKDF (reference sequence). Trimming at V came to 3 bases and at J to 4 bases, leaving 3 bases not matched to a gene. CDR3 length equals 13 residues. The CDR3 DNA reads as TGTGCCACCAGCAGTTATAGCGGGTACGAGCAGTACTTC. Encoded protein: CATSSYSGYEQYF.

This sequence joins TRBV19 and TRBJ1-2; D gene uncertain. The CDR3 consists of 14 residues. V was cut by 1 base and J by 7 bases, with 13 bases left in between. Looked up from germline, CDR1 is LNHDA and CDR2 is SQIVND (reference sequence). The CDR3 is CASSIVQRSAGYTF. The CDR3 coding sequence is TGTGCCAGTAGTATAGTTCAGAGGTCGGCTGGCTACACCTTC. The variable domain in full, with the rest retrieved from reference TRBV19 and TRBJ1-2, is DGGITQSPKYLFRKEGQNVTLSCEQNLNHDAMYWYRQDPGQGLRLIYYSQIVNDFQKGDIAEGYSVSREKKESFPLTVTSAQKNPTAFYLCASSIVQRSAGYTFGSGTRLTVV.